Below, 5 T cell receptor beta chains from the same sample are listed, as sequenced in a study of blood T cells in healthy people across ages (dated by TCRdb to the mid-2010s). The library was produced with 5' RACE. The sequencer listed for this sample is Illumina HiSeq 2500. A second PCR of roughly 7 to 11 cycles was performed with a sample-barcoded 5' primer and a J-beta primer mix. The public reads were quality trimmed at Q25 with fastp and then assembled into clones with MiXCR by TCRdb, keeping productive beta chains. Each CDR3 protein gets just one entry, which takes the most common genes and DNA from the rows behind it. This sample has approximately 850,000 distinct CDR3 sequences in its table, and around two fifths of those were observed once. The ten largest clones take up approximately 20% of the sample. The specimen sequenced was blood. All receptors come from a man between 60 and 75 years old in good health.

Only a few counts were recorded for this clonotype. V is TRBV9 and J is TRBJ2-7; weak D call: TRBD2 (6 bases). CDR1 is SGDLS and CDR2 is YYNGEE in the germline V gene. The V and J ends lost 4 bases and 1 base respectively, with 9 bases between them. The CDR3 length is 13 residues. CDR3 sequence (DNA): TGTGCCAGCAGCATGAGCGGGTCCTACGAGCAGTACTTC. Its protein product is CASSMSGSYEQYF.

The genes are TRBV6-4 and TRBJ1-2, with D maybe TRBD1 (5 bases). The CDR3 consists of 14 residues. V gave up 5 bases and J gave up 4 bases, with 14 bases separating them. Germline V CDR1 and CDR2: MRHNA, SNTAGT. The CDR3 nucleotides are TGTGCCAGCAGTCAGACCGGGACCGGCTATGGCTACACCTTC. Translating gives CASSQTGTGYGYTF.

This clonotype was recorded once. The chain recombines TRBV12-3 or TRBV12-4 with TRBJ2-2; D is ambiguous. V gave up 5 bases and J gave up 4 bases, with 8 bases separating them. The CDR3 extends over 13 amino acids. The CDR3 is CASSPTLTGELFF. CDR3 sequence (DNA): TGTGCCAGCAGTCCCACTCTCACCGGGGAGCTGTTTTTT.

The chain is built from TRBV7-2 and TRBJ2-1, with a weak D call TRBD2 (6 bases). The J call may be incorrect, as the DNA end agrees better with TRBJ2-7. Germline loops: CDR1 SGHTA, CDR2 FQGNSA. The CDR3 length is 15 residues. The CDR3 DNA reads TGTGCCAGCAGCTTACGGGGGAGAAGGACCGACGAGCAGTACTTC. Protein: CASSLRGRRTDEQYF.

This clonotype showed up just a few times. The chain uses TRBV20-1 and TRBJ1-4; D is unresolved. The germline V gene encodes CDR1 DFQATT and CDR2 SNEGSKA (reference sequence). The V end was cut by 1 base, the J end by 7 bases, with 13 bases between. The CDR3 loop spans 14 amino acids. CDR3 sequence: CSARGPEQLEKLFF. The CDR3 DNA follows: TGCAGTGCTAGAGGTCCGGAGCAGCTTGAAAAACTGTTTTTT.